This T cell receptor beta chain appears in the sequencing data of a study of CD4 and CD8 cells across lung adenocarcinoma regions. MiXCR, applied by TCRdb to the PCR reads, yields one record per CDR3 protein. The sample carries 9,500 to 12,000 distinct CDR3 sequences, 40% to 65% recorded once. The CDR3 is 16 amino acids. In germline, CDR1 is SGHTA, CDR2 FQGTGA. The J segment lost 2 bases and the V segment lost 0 bases, leaving 4 bases of the junction unmatched. Samples came from patients with localized non-small cell lung adenocarcinoma. By proportion, this clonotype is medium-sized. What was sequenced was CD4+ T cells from the center of a lung tumor. The chain links TRBV7-3 to TRBJ2-1, with TRBD2 identical over 7 bases. The source is a male donor with lung adenocarcinoma. The CD4 and CD8 labels of this study may be unreliable. The CDR3 nucleotides are TGTGCCAGCAGCTTAACGGGGGGGTCCGCCTACAATGAGCAGTTCTTC. This translates into CASSLTGGSAYNEQFF.